This T cell receptor (beta chain) stems from a study of blood T cell repertoires in COVID-19. Study as a whole: Both acute and convalescent COVID-19 samples were obtained from the United States, Italy and Spain.

Original processing methods: From reference gene primer amplification, estimates of nucleated cell counts were derived. The repertoire was sequenced with immunoSEQ multiplex PCR; TCRdb's copy has only in-frame clones and lacks some. From that table come the V and J calls and clone size; the DNA was used to work out D and trimming. This table holds 30,000 or so clones, around 87% found once. The CDR3 runs 14 residues. The germline V and J ends were trimmed by 6 bases and 5 bases, with 16 bases remaining between them. Germline V gene data show CDR1 as LNHDA and CDR2 as SQIVND (reference sequence). The V call is TRBV19, the J call TRBJ1-1, with unresolved D. Sequencing used peripheral blood. The TCR was taken from a human donor in a cohort sampled during active COVID-19. CDR3 sequence reads: CASRLDTEWTEAFF. CDR3 nucleotide sequence: TGTGCCAGTAGACTCGACACGGAATGGACTGAAGCTTTCTTT. The whole variable domain, remainder taken from reference TRBV19 and TRBJ1-1, is DGGITQSPKYLFRKEGQNVTLSCEQNLNHDAMYWYRQDPGQGLRLIYYSQIVNDFQKGDIAEGYSVSREKKESFPLTVTSAQKNPTAFYLCASRLDTEWTEAFFGQGTRLTVV.